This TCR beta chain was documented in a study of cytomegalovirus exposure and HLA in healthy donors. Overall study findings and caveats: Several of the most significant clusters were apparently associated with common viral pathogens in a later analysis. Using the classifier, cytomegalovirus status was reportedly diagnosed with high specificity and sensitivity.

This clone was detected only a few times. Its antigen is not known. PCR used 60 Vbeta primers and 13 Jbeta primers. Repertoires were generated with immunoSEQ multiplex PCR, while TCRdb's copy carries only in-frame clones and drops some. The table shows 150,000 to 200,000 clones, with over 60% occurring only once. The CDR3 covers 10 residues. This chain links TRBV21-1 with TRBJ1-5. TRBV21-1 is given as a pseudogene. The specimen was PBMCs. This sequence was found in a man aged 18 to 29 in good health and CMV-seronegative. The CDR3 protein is CASRRGRQHF. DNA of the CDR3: TGTGCCAGCAGAAGAGGCCGGCAGCATTTT.